A selection of T cell receptor beta chains follows, all from one sample in a study of OX40 agonist ivuxolimab in advanced cancers. Sequenced by immunoSEQ multiplex PCR; TCRdb stores in-frame clones only, minus some. The sample consists of approximately 50,000 clones, approximately 93% of them appearing once. Material: CD4+ or CD8+ T cells sorted from blood, obtained in a trial of the OX40 agonist ivuxolimab. Source of these receptors: an adult with an advanced solid tumor such as melanoma, head and neck, liver or kidney cancer. CDR3s include the opening cysteine and the closing phenylalanine or tryptophan. Fields, in order: V gene, D gene, clone size, J gene, CDR3 DNA, CDR3 protein. The D gene is left open where the match is weak. Clone size is not always given. Where it is, it says once, few, many or a class for expanded clones.

v_call: TRBV13; d_call: .; clone_size: .; j_call: TRBJ2-7; cdr3_nt: TGTGCCAGCAGCCCGGCTAGCGCCTACGAGCAGTACTTC; cdr3_aa: CASSPASAYEQYF
v_call: TRBV13; d_call: TRBD2; clone_size: .; j_call: TRBJ2-1; cdr3_nt: TGTGCCAGCAGCTTCCAGCGGGAGGGCCGCAAAGTCTACAATGAGCAGTTCTTC; cdr3_aa: CASSFQREGRKVYNEQFF
v_call: TRBV28; d_call: .; clone_size: .; j_call: TRBJ1-1; cdr3_nt: TGTGCCAGCAGTTCCCCGGGACATAACACTGAAGCTTTCTTT; cdr3_aa: CASSSPGHNTEAFF
v_call: TRBV5-4; d_call: .; clone_size: .; j_call: TRBJ2-3; cdr3_nt: TGTGCCAGCAGCTTGGTTGGGTTGGGCACAGATACGCAGTATTTT; cdr3_aa: CASSLVGLGTDTQYF
v_call: TRBV9; d_call: .; clone_size: .; j_call: TRBJ1-1; cdr3_nt: TGTGCCAGCAGCGTCGCGGGGGGTCTGAACACTGAAGCTTTCTTT; cdr3_aa: CASSVAGGLNTEAFF
v_call: TRBV19; d_call: TRBD1; clone_size: .; j_call: TRBJ1-5; cdr3_nt: TGTGCCAGTAGTATACCCCCCTTCGACAGGGAGATTAGCAATCAGCCCCAGCATTTT; cdr3_aa: CASSIPPFDREISNQPQHF
v_call: TRBV7-9; d_call: TRBD1; clone_size: .; j_call: TRBJ2-2; cdr3_nt: TGTGCCAGCAGCTCCTTGTCCCGGGACAGGGGCTCGCCCGGGGAGCTGTTTTTT; cdr3_aa: CASSSLSRDRGSPGELFF
v_call: TRBV4-3; d_call: TRBD1; clone_size: .; j_call: TRBJ1-1; cdr3_nt: TGCGCCAGCAGCACGAATCGGGACAGGGAAATGAACACTGAAGCTTTCTTT; cdr3_aa: CASSTNRDREMNTEAFF
v_call: TRBV13; d_call: TRBD2; clone_size: .; j_call: TRBJ2-1; cdr3_nt: TGTGCCAGCAGCTTCGCGACTAGCGGGAGTAATGAGCAGTTCTTC; cdr3_aa: CASSFATSGSNEQFF
v_call: TRBV18; d_call: .; clone_size: .; j_call: TRBJ2-7; cdr3_nt: TGTGCCAGCTCACACCGGGACAGCGGGTACTACGAGCAGTACTTC; cdr3_aa: CASSHRDSGYYEQYF
v_call: TRBV10-2; d_call: .; clone_size: .; j_call: TRBJ2-1; cdr3_nt: TGCGCCAGCAGTTTTAGCGGAGAGGTCTACAATGAGCAGTTCTTC; cdr3_aa: CASSFSGEVYNEQFF
v_call: TRBV27; d_call: .; clone_size: .; j_call: TRBJ1-2; cdr3_nt: TGTGCCAGCAGTTTAGGGGGCCCCCTTCGGGGCTACACCTTC; cdr3_aa: CASSLGGPLRGYTF
v_call: TRBV7-9; d_call: .; clone_size: .; j_call: TRBJ1-4; cdr3_nt: TGTGCCAGCAGCCCGGGACGTAGCGAAAGAAGACTGTTTTTT; cdr3_aa: CASSPGRSERRLFF
v_call: TRBV28; d_call: .; clone_size: .; j_call: TRBJ2-1; cdr3_nt: TGTGCCAGCAGCCGCGTGACGGGGCGGCCCAATGAGCAGTTCTTC; cdr3_aa: CASSRVTGRPNEQFF
v_call: TRBV28; d_call: TRBD1; clone_size: .; j_call: TRBJ2-2; cdr3_nt: TGTGCCAGCAGTTTTGACAGGGTTACCGGGGAGCTGTTTTTT; cdr3_aa: CASSFDRVTGELFF
v_call: TRBV14; d_call: .; clone_size: .; j_call: TRBJ1-2; cdr3_nt: TGTGCCAGCAGCCAAGATTTTTATGGCTACACCTTC; cdr3_aa: CASSQDFYGYTF
v_call: TRBV5-6; d_call: .; clone_size: .; j_call: TRBJ2-7; cdr3_nt: TGTGCCAGCAGCTTGATTGGGGACACCTTGGAGCAGTACTTC; cdr3_aa: CASSLIGDTLEQYF
v_call: TRBV10-3; d_call: TRBD1; clone_size: .; j_call: TRBJ2-7; cdr3_nt: TGTGCCATCAGTGGGACGGACAGGGGGACCTACGAGCAGTACTTC; cdr3_aa: CAISGTDRGTYEQYF
v_call: TRBV7-7; d_call: .; clone_size: .; j_call: TRBJ2-2; cdr3_nt: TGTGCTAGCAGCTTGGGGGGAAAGACCGGGGAGCTGTTTTTT; cdr3_aa: CASSLGGKTGELFF
v_call: TRBV7-6; d_call: .; clone_size: .; j_call: TRBJ2-2; cdr3_nt: TGTGCCAGCAGCTTATCCGGGGAGCTGTTTTTT; cdr3_aa: CASSLSGELFF
v_call: TRBV10-3; d_call: .; clone_size: .; j_call: TRBJ1-2; cdr3_nt: TGTGCCATCAGGAGCGACAGTCACTATGGCTACACCTTC; cdr3_aa: CAIRSDSHYGYTF
v_call: TRBV7-8; d_call: TRBD2; clone_size: .; j_call: TRBJ2-7; cdr3_nt: TGTGCCAGCAGCTTCCCCGGGGGGGTTGAGCAGTACTTC; cdr3_aa: CASSFPGGVEQYF
v_call: TRBV7-9; d_call: .; clone_size: .; j_call: TRBJ2-1; cdr3_nt: TGTGCCAGCAGCTTAGAGACCAACTACAATGAGCAGTTCTTC; cdr3_aa: CASSLETNYNEQFF
v_call: TRBV28; d_call: .; clone_size: .; j_call: TRBJ2-3; cdr3_nt: TGTGCCAGCAGTTTAGGAGATACGCAGTATTTT; cdr3_aa: CASSLGDTQYF
v_call: TRBV7-9; d_call: .; clone_size: few; j_call: TRBJ2-2; cdr3_nt: TGTGCCCAGCACCCAGACACCGGGGAGCTGTTTTTT; cdr3_aa: CAQHPDTGELFF
v_call: TRBV28; d_call: .; clone_size: few; j_call: TRBJ2-7; cdr3_nt: TGTGCCAGCAGTTTAGGGCCGTACTCCTACGAGCAGTACTTC; cdr3_aa: CASSLGPYSYEQYF
v_call: TRBV11-2; d_call: TRBD1; clone_size: .; j_call: TRBJ2-5; cdr3_nt: TGTGCCAGCAGCTTAGAGGGAATACGGACAGGGCAACAAGAGACCCAGTACTTC; cdr3_aa: CASSLEGIRTGQQETQYF
v_call: TRBV28; d_call: .; clone_size: .; j_call: TRBJ2-1; cdr3_nt: TGTGCCAGCATCCCCAGAGCCTCCTACAATGAGCAGTTCTTC; cdr3_aa: CASIPRASYNEQFF
v_call: TRBV5-6; d_call: .; clone_size: .; j_call: TRBJ1-1; cdr3_nt: TGTGCCAGCAGACCTGACGGCGGGGACACTGAAGCTTTCTTT; cdr3_aa: CASRPDGGDTEAFF
v_call: TRBV4-1; d_call: .; clone_size: .; j_call: TRBJ2-7; cdr3_nt: TGCGCCAGCAGCCGGACAGAGAGCTCCTACGAGCAGTACTTC; cdr3_aa: CASSRTESSYEQYF
v_call: TRBV19; d_call: TRBD1; clone_size: .; j_call: TRBJ1-1; cdr3_nt: TGTGCCGCCGCTCGACAGGGGGTCTTTCGGAACACTGAAGCTTTCTTT; cdr3_aa: CAAARQGVFRNTEAFF
v_call: TRBV28; d_call: .; clone_size: .; j_call: TRBJ2-5; cdr3_nt: TGTGCCAGCAGTTCGGACTTGACGGGGGAGACCCAGTACTTC; cdr3_aa: CASSSDLTGETQYF
v_call: TRBV6-5; d_call: .; clone_size: once; j_call: TRBJ2-7; cdr3_nt: TGTGCCAGCAGTTACTCGAGAGGGTACTACGAGCAGTACTTC; cdr3_aa: CASSYSRGYYEQYF
v_call: TRBV9; d_call: TRBD2; clone_size: .; j_call: TRBJ2-7; cdr3_nt: TGTGCCAGCAGCCCGCGGACTAGCGGGACCTACGAGCAGTACTTC; cdr3_aa: CASSPRTSGTYEQYF
v_call: TRBV28; d_call: TRBD2; clone_size: .; j_call: TRBJ2-7; cdr3_nt: TGTGCCAGCAGCACTAGCGGGAGCTCCTACGAGCAGTACTTC; cdr3_aa: CASSTSGSSYEQYF
v_call: TRBV9; d_call: .; clone_size: .; j_call: TRBJ2-5; cdr3_nt: TGTGCCAGCAGCGTAGAACCGGACCAAGAGACCCAGTACTTC; cdr3_aa: CASSVEPDQETQYF
v_call: TRBV6-5; d_call: .; clone_size: .; j_call: TRBJ2-3; cdr3_nt: TGTGCCAGCAGTTACGGCAGCACAGATACGCAGTATTTT; cdr3_aa: CASSYGSTDTQYF
v_call: TRBV4-3; d_call: .; clone_size: once; j_call: TRBJ2-5; cdr3_nt: TGCGCCAGCAGCCGTAGCAGCGTAGAGACCCAGTACTTC; cdr3_aa: CASSRSSVETQYF
v_call: TRBV28; d_call: TRBD2; clone_size: .; j_call: TRBJ2-5; cdr3_nt: TGTGCCAGCAGACTAGCGGGGGCGGGAGAGACCCAGTACTTC; cdr3_aa: CASRLAGAGETQYF
v_call: TRBV7-8; d_call: .; clone_size: .; j_call: TRBJ1-2; cdr3_nt: TGTGCCAGCAGCTCCCCCGGGACCTTCGGCTACACCTTC; cdr3_aa: CASSSPGTFGYTF
v_call: TRBV27; d_call: TRBD2; clone_size: .; j_call: TRBJ2-7; cdr3_nt: TGTGCCAGCAGTTTAATCTTTGCGGGAGGGCCGAACGAGCAGTACTTC; cdr3_aa: CASSLIFAGGPNEQYF
v_call: TRBV7-9; d_call: TRBD1; clone_size: once; j_call: TRBJ1-4; cdr3_nt: TGTGCCAGCAGCTACCTCGGGACAGGGGTTGGAAAACTGTTTTTT; cdr3_aa: CASSYLGTGVGKLFF
v_call: TRBV9; d_call: TRBD2; clone_size: .; j_call: TRBJ2-1; cdr3_nt: TGTGCCAGCAGCGTAGAGACTAGCGGGAGGGCGTCTTACAATGAGCAGTTCTTC; cdr3_aa: CASSVETSGRASYNEQFF